The clone carrying this TCR beta chain has just one count. The data were obtained in a study of blood T cell repertoires in COVID-19. Looking at the study overall: Both acute and convalescent COVID-19 samples were obtained from the United States, Italy and Spain.

Authors' methods: For nucleated cells, counts were estimated from reference gene primer amplification. Method: immunoSEQ multiplex PCR; TCRdb's copy keeps in-frame clones and lacks some. The V and J calls and the clone size are those of that table, but D and trimming were determined from the DNA. The sample has 300,000 to 450,000 clones; roughly 86% are singletons. Recruitment covered under 25 US areas and drew participants whose ages spanned roughly 18 to 89 years. Participants reported their clinical history, and cohort assignment relied on those reports. Source material: PBMCs or T cells enriched from blood (not recorded which). The receptor's source is a woman under 40 who had been exposed to COVID-19.

CDR3 protein: CASTKGQGAGNTIYF. The CDR3 region has the DNA TGTGCCAGCACCAAAGGACAGGGGGCTGGAAACACCATATATTTT. The gene calls are TRBV6-5 and TRBJ1-3, with 10 bases fitting TRBD1. V lost 7 bases and J lost 2; bases outside the gene matches: 5. The length of the CDR3 is 15 residues. Germline V CDR1 and CDR2: MNHEY, SVGAGI.